This T cell receptor beta chain comes out of a study of T-cell memory formation after mild COVID-19. For this clonotype: What it recognizes is unknown.

The study's findings and limits: Later expanders leaned CD4+, whereas day 15 to 85 contracting clones were balanced CD4/CD8. The finding that pre-infection memory included some responding clones suggested that cross-reactive memory joined. CD8+ contracting clones occupied EMRA, while CD4+ ones occupied mainly CM and EM.

The CDR3 spans 15 residues. Germline CDR1 SNHLY, CDR2 FYNNEI. V shed 5 bases and J shed 5 bases, with 18 bases lying between them. Constant-segment primers served in 5'RACE that generated TCR alpha and TCR beta cDNA libraries bearing sample barcodes and UMIs. TCRdb analysed the 5' RACE reads with MiXCR anew, one entry per CDR3 protein. Among 150,000 to 200,000 distinct CDR3 sequences listed, approximately 17% were seen once. The TCR originated in a man aged 18 to 35 who had mild COVID-19 (a few samples of this study predate the infection). Cell type and time point are not known. Sequenced: PBMCs or a T cell subset sorted from them (not recorded which). This sequence joins TRBV2 and TRBJ2-5, with D maybe TRBD1 (8 bases). CDR3 bases: TGTGCCAGCAGTTCACAGGGGGGGGAAGGCGAGACCCAGTACTTC. Translation gives CASSSQGGEGETQYF.